A single sample gave rise to the 31 T cell receptor beta chains below, sequenced in a study of shared clonotypes between healthy human individuals (dated by TCRdb to about 2020). Library method: the immunoSEQ multiplex PCR assay. Here the immuneACCESS table is served through TCRdb, limited to in-frame sequences with V and J called. Missing clones are a known gap in these copies; in checked studies unresolved V genes cover under half, and the rest lacks a known reason. The table for this sample lists under 1,900,000 clones; 98% of them were counted only once. Clones ranked in the top ten supply 0.36% of the sample. The source material was naive CD4+ T cells sorted from blood. According to the study, the label for this sample's cell subset or site signals: CD45RA+ positively selected. The receptor set was obtained from a man aged 25-40 years in good health.

The CDR3 bases are TGTGCCAGCAGCGCCGGGACAGGGGTAGACATTCAGTACTTC. Its protein product is CASSAGTGVDIQYF. This chain joins TRBV11-3 and TRBJ2-4; 10 nucleotides agree with TRBD1. The CDR3 is made up of 14 amino acids. The trim removed 5 bases at V and 8 bases at J, leaving 6 bases unmatched. Germline CDR1 is SGHNT and CDR2 is YENEEA.

The J gene is TRBJ2-1, the V gene TRBV5-4; D is possibly TRBD1 (7 bases). V was trimmed by 4 bases and J by 0 bases, leaving 23 bases between them. The CDR3 contains 19 residues. The germline V gene has CDR1 SGHNT and CDR2 YYREEE (reference sequence). The DNA of the CDR3 is TGTGCCAGCAGCAGAAGACAGGGACTCAGTGAGAGCTCCTACAATGAGCAGTTCTTC. It translates to CASSRRQGLSESSYNEQFF.

J is TRBJ1-2 and V is TRBV13, with D perhaps matching TRBD1 (5 bases). Germline values: CDR1 PRHDT, CDR2 FYEKMQ (reference sequence). This CDR3 has 13 residues. Trimming removed 5 bases at V and 7 bases at J, with 14 bases between. The CDR3 loop reads CASSQRPGSGYTF. The CDR3 region has the DNA TGTGCCAGCAGCCAGCGCCCAGGGTCTGGCTACACCTTC.

The V gene is TRBV7-8, the J gene TRBJ2-2; D not resolved. CDR3 length: 16 residues. CDR1 is SGHVS, CDR2 FQNEAQ, per germline. V lost 2 bases to trimming and J lost 1 base, with 11 bases between them. The CDR3 reads CASSLISGVNTGELFF. Here the CDR3 DNA reads TGTGCCAGCAGCTTAATCAGTGGAGTGAACACCGGGGAGCTGTTTTTT. The full variable domain, its missing parts supplied by reference TRBV7-8 and TRBJ2-2, is GAGVSQSPRYKVAKRGQDVALRCDPISGHVSLFWYQQALGQGPEFLTYFQNEAQLDKSGLPSDRFFAERPEGSVSTLKIQRTQQEDSAVYLCASSLISGVNTGELFFGEGSRLTVL.

The chain combines TRBV2 with TRBJ2-7, with D perhaps being TRBD1 or TRBD2 (5 bases each). Trimming removed 7 bases at V and 1 base at J, with 20 bases between. CDR1 is SNHLY, CDR2 FYNNEI, per germline. The CDR3 loop spans 16 amino acids. In DNA, the CDR3 is TGTGCCAGCACTCAAAACCTCGGGACGCGTTCCTACGAGCAGTACTTC. Protein sequence: CASTQNLGTRSYEQYF.

The V and J genes are TRBV30 and TRBJ2-7; weak D call: TRBD1 (6 bases). This CDR3 spans 15 amino acids. The germline V and J ends were trimmed by 2 bases and 6 bases, with 20 bases remaining between them. The germline V gene encodes CDR1 GTSNPN and CDR2 SVGIG (reference sequence). CDR3 protein: CAWSLLTGWGSEQYF. The CDR3 region has the DNA TGTGCCTGGAGTTTACTAACAGGGTGGGGCTCCGAGCAGTACTTC.

In the case of this clone: This CDR3 is also generated by other DNA sequences in the sample. This rearrangement joins TRBV18 to TRBJ2-7, with D maybe TRBD1 (5 bases). The CDR3 consists of 14 residues. The V gene lost 3 bases and the J gene lost 1 base, with 10 bases spanning the gap. In germline, CDR1 is KGHSH, CDR2 LQKENI. This CDR3 reads CASSPQGGSYEQYF. The CDR3 DNA sequence: TGTGCCAGCTCACCGCAGGGTGGATCCTACGAGCAGTACTTC.

The chain combines TRBV28 with TRBJ2-3, with 10 bases lining up with TRBD1. V dropped 7 bases and J dropped 5; count of bases not matched to a gene: 9. CDR1 and CDR2 from the germline V gene are MDHEN and SYDVKM. CDR3 length equals 15 residues. The CDR3 loop reads CASTFAGTGVDTQYF. The DNA of the CDR3 is TGTGCCAGCACATTCGCCGGGACAGGGGTAGATACGCAGTATTTT.

The V call is TRBV18, the J call TRBJ1-5, with TRBD1 identical over 11 bases. There are 17 residues in the CDR3. J gave up 1 base and V 2 bases, and 4 bases lay outside the gene matches. Per the germline V gene, CDR1 is KGHSH and CDR2 is LQKENI. CDR3 residues: CASSPGQGARSNQPQHF. The CDR3, as DNA: TGTGCCAGCTCACCAGGACAGGGGGCAAGGAGCAATCAGCCCCAGCATTTT. The full variable domain, its missing parts supplied by reference TRBV18 and TRBJ1-5, is NAGVMQNPRHLVRRRGQEARLRCSPMKGHSHVYWYRQLPEEGLKFMVYLQKENIIDESGMPKERFSAEFPKEGPSILRIQQVVRGDSAAYFCASSPGQGARSNQPQHFGDGTRLSIL.

The chain combines TRBV28 with TRBJ2-7; D perhaps matches TRBD2 (5 bases). The length of the CDR3 is 15 residues. V dropped 2 bases and J dropped 9 bases, with 20 bases sitting between them. Germline V gives CDR1 MDHEN, CDR2 SYDVKM. The CDR3 sequence is CASSLNRVPGRGQYF. For the CDR3, the DNA is TGTGCCAGCAGTTTAAATCGGGTCCCGGGCCGGGGGCAGTACTTC.

This clone was seen only once. The chain joins TRBV7-9 to TRBJ2-1, with TRBD2 matching over 10 bases. Germline V gene data show CDR1 as SEHNR and CDR2 as FQNEAQ (reference sequence). With V trimmed by 3 bases and J by 10 bases, 3 bases remained unmatched. This CDR3 is 13 amino acids long. The CDR3 loop reads CASSFGTSEEQFF. For the CDR3, the DNA is TGTGCCAGCAGCTTTGGGACTAGCGAGGAGCAGTTCTTC.

V gene TRBV6-6 combines with J gene TRBJ2-3; possible D gene TRBD2, 5 bases. CDR1 is MNHNY and CDR2 is SVGAGI in the germline V gene (reference sequence). The CDR3 loop spans 14 amino acids. The ends were cut back, 4 bases at V and 2 bases at J, with 10 bases in the middle. In DNA form, the CDR3 reads TGTGCCAGCAGTTTACCGGGGAACACAGATACGCAGTATTTT. Its protein is CASSLPGNTDTQYF.

The chain is built from TRBV7-6 and TRBJ2-5, with a tentative D call TRBD2 (6 bases). Germline loops: CDR1 SGHVS, CDR2 FNYEAQ. Trimming shortened V by 3 bases and J by 2 bases, and 13 bases separated the two germline ends. The CDR3 extends over 15 amino acids. In DNA form, the CDR3 reads TGTGCCAGCAGCTTCGGGGGACGGAGTCAAGAGACCCAGTACTTC. Translation: CASSFGGRSQETQYF.

The rearrangement links TRBV12-5 to TRBJ2-7; the D gene is possibly TRBD1 (7 bases). This CDR3 has 17 residues. Germline CDR1 LGHNT, CDR2 FRNRAP. Deletions cut 2 bases from V and 10 bases from J, with 27 bases between. In nucleotides, the CDR3 is TGTGCTAGTGGTTTGTGGACCCAGGGGGGCCTCAGCCCCCAACAGTACTTC. Translated, it gives CASGLWTQGGLSPQQYF.

The table lists this clone with a count of one. V gene TRBV11-2 combines with J gene TRBJ2-3, with 9 bases aligning to TRBD2. The CDR3 is made up of 15 amino acids. The V and J ends lost 3 bases and 3 bases, in that order; junction bases with no gene match: 4. Germline loops: CDR1 SGHAT, CDR2 FQNNGV. The CDR3 region is CASSFGLAKTDTQYF. The CDR3 bases are TGTGCCAGCAGCTTCGGACTAGCGAAGACAGATACGCAGTATTTT.

The rearrangement links TRBV19 to TRBJ1-5; D may be TRBD1 (6 bases). V was cut by 3 bases and J by 0 bases, with 15 bases left in between. The germline V gene encodes CDR1 LNHDA and CDR2 SQIVND (reference sequence). This CDR3 comprises 17 residues. Here the CDR3 DNA reads TGTGCCAGTAGTATTCTCTTCGTAGGGGGTAGCAATCAGCCCCAGCATTTT. Protein: CASSILFVGGSNQPQHF.

The chain carries TRBV6-5 and TRBJ2-2; possible D gene TRBD1, 5 bases. Germline CDR1 reads MNHEY; CDR2 reads SVGAGI. This CDR3 has 15 amino acids. The V gene lost 3 bases and the J gene lost 3 bases, with 11 bases spanning the gap. The CDR3 bases are TGTGCCAGCAGTTATAACAGGATGGACACCGGGGAGCTGTTTTTT. Its protein is CASSYNRMDTGELFF.

The chain has TRBV27 and TRBJ1-1; 11 bases align to TRBD1. CDR1 and CDR2 from the germline V gene are MNHEY and SMNVEV (reference sequence). This CDR3 has 14 amino acids. After removal of 7 bases from V and 4 bases from J, the junction contained 5 bases not matched to a gene. The CDR3 here is CASTRTGGFTEAFF. The CDR3 DNA reads as TGTGCCAGCACCCGGACAGGGGGCTTCACTGAAGCTTTCTTT.

The chain carries TRBV19 and TRBJ2-4, with 8 bases identical to TRBD1. V was pared by 3 bases and J by 7 bases, with 11 bases of the junction left unmatched. From germline, CDR1 is LNHDA and CDR2 SQIVND (reference sequence). There are 16 residues in the CDR3. CDR3 sequence reads: CASSIPIRDRRNIQYF. The CDR3 coding sequence is TGTGCCAGTAGTATCCCAATCCGGGACAGGCGGAACATTCAGTACTTC.

Regarding this clone: Other DNA variants within this sample encode the same CDR3. This chain uses TRBV19 with TRBJ1-5; possible D gene TRBD1, 5 bases. V lost 5 bases to trimming and J lost 1 base, with 9 bases between them. The CDR3 runs 14 residues. Germline V gives CDR1 LNHDA, CDR2 SQIVND (reference sequence). The CDR3, as DNA: TGTGCCAGTAGTTCGACAGTCAGCAATCAGCCCCAGCATTTT. Its translation: CASSSTVSNQPQHF.

The chain combines TRBV10-2 with TRBJ2-1, with TRBD1 identical over 8 bases. The CDR3 runs 14 residues. CDR1 and CDR2 (germline): WSHSY, SAAADI. V lost 6 bases, J lost 8 bases, and 9 bases stayed unmatched. CDR3 sequence (DNA): TGCGCCAGCAGATATCTTGGACAGGGAGATGAGCAGTTCTTC. Residues: CASRYLGQGDEQFF.

Notes on this clone: Other DNA variants within this sample encode the same CDR3. CDR3 loop: CASSLQNTGELFF. CDR3 sequence (DNA): TGCGCCAGCAGCTTACAGAATACCGGGGAGCTGTTTTTT. The chain is built from TRBV5-1 and TRBJ2-2; D not certain. The germline V gene has CDR1 SGHRS and CDR2 YFSETQ. V lost 2 bases and J 5 bases, leaving 7 bases between the germline ends. There are 13 residues in the CDR3.

The V call is TRBV11-2, the J call TRBJ2-3; D is ambiguous. The CDR3 has 17 amino acids. Germline lookup yields CDR1 SGHAT and CDR2 FQNNGV. V was shortened by 1 base and J by 4 bases, with 18 bases between the two germline ends. The CDR3 is CASSLGPRTQNADTQYF. DNA for the CDR3: TGTGCCAGCAGCTTAGGCCCCCGGACCCAAAACGCAGATACGCAGTATTTT.

The chain joins TRBV5-1 to TRBJ2-7, with TRBD2 matching 7 bases. This CDR3 comprises 15 residues. With 6 bases clipped from V and 4 bases from J, the junction kept 13 bases outside the gene matches. Germline CDR1 and CDR2: SGHRS and YFSETQ. CDR3 in amino acids: CASNPAGAPGYEQYF. Here the CDR3 DNA reads TGCGCCAGCAACCCCGCGGGAGCCCCAGGGTACGAGCAGTACTTC.

V usage is TRBV9 and J usage is TRBJ2-7, with 7 bases aligning to TRBD2. This CDR3 is 15 amino acids long. Losses at the gene ends were 0 bases for V and 0 bases for J; bases not matched to a gene: 3. The germline gives CDR1 SGDLS, CDR2 YYNGEE. CDR3 sequence (DNA): TGTGCCAGCAGCGTAGGAGCGGGATTCTCCTACGAGCAGTACTTC. This translates into CASSVGAGFSYEQYF.

This chain connects TRBV2 to TRBJ2-1, with D possibly being TRBD2 (6 bases). This CDR3 is 18 amino acids long. Germline lookup yields CDR1 SNHLY and CDR2 FYNNEI. V lost 6 bases to trimming and J lost 5 bases, with 26 bases between them. As DNA, the CDR3 is TGTGCCAGCAGCGCTCGGCGTAAAGTGGGAGGAGTGGACAATGAGCAGTTCTTC. Amino acid sequence: CASSARRKVGGVDNEQFF.

The chain joins TRBV4-3 to TRBJ2-5; D gene unclear. With 0 bases removed from V and 2 bases from J, the gap between germline ends came to 13 bases. The germline gives CDR1 LGHNA, CDR2 YSLEER. The CDR3 totals 16 residues. CDR3 protein: CASSQDHSPLQETQYF. DNA of the CDR3: TGCGCCAGCAGCCAAGATCACAGCCCCTTACAAGAGACCCAGTACTTC.

The chain combines TRBV4-3 with TRBJ2-2; TRBD1 aligns across 11 bases. The CDR3 covers 17 residues. J lost 6 bases, V lost 3 bases, and 9 bases had no gene match. Per the germline V gene, CDR1 is LGHNA and CDR2 is YSLEER. CDR3 in amino acids: CASSQEMDRGLAGELFF. Written as DNA, the CDR3 is TGCGCCAGCAGCCAGGAGATGGACAGGGGGCTGGCCGGGGAGCTGTTTTTT.

The table lists this clone with a count of one. This rearrangement joins TRBV7-2 to TRBJ2-7; 9 bases line up with TRBD2. Germline CDR1 and CDR2: SGHTA and FQGNSA. There are 17 residues in the CDR3. V lost 6 bases and J lost 3; bases outside the gene matches: 15. The CDR3, as DNA: TGTGCCAGCAGTAGGGGGGTCAGCGGGAGGCCAATCTACGAGCAGTACTTC. This encodes CASSRGVSGRPIYEQYF.

The gene calls are TRBV5-1 and TRBJ2-2; D not certain. The germline gives CDR1 SGHRS, CDR2 YFSETQ. CDR3 length: 15 residues. V lost 0 bases to trimming and J lost 5 bases, with 11 bases between them. This CDR3 reads CASSLVARGTGELFF. CDR3 DNA: TGCGCCAGCAGCTTGGTCGCCCGTGGGACCGGGGAGCTGTTTTTT. Variable domain in full (rest from reference TRBV5-1 and TRBJ2-2): KAGVTQTPRYLIKTRGQQVTLSCSPISGHRSVSWYQQTPGQGLQFLFEYFSETQRNKGNFPGRFSGRQFSNSRSEMNVSTLELGDSALYLCASSLVARGTGELFFGEGSRLTVL.

This clone has just one count. J is TRBJ2-2 and V is TRBV5-5; 9 bases map to TRBD2. V lost 4 bases and J lost 7; bases outside the gene matches: 14. There are 17 residues in the CDR3. CDR1 and CDR2 (germline): SGHKS, YYEKEE (reference sequence). Here the CDR3 DNA reads TGTGCCAGCAGCCTCGGGGCTGGCGGGAGGGTAGGCGGGGAGCTGTTTTTT. Amino acids: CASSLGAGGRVGGELFF.